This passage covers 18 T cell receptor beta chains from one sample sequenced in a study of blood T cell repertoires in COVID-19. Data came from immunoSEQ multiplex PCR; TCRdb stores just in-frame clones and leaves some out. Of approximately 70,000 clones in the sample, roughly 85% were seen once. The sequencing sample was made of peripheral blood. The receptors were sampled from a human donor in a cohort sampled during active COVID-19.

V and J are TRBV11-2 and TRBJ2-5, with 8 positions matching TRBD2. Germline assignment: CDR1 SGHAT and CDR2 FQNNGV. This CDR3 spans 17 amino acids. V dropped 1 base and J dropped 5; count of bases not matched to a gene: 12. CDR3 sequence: CASSLVPGGPPIETQYF. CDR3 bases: TGTGCCAGCAGCTTAGTGCCGGGAGGGCCTCCGATTGAGACCCAGTACTTC.

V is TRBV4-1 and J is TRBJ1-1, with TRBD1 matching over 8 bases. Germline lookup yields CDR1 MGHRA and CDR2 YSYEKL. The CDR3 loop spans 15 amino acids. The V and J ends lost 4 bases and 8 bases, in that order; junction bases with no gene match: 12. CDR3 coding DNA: TGCGCCAGCAGCCTCCTAAGACAACAGGGGGAAGAAGCTTTCTTT. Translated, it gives CASSLLRQQGEEAFF.

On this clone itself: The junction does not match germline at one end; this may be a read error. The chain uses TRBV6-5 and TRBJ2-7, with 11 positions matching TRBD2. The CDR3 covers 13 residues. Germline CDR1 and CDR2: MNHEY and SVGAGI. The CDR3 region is CASTTSGEDASNF. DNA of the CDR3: TGTGCCAGCACGACTAGCGGGGAGGACGCGTCTAACTTC.

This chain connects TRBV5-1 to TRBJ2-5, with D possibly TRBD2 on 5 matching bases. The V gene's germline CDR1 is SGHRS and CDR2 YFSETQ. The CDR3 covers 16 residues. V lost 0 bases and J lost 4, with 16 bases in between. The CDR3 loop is CASSLEPSGSGETQYF. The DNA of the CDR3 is TGCGCCAGCAGCTTGGAGCCGAGCGGCTCTGGAGAGACCCAGTACTTC.

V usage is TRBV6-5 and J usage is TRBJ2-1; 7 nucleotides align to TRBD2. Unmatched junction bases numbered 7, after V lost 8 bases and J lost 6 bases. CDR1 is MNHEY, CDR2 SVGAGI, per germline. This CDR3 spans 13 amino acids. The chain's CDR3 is CASLPGGSNEQFF. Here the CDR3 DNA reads TGTGCCAGCCTCCCGGGAGGAAGCAATGAGCAGTTCTTC.

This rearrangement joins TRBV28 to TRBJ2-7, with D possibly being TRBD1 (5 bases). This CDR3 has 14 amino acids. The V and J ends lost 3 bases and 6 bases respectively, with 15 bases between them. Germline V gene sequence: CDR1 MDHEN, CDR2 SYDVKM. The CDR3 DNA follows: TGTGCCAGCAGTTTCCCCGGACAACCCGGCGAGCAGTACTTC. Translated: CASSFPGQPGEQYF.

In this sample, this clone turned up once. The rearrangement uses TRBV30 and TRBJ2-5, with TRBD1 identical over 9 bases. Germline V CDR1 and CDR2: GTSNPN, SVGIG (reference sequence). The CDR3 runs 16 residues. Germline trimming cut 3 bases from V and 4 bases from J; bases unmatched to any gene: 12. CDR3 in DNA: TGTGCCTGGAGCTTGCTGGGGACAGGGAGGTCAGAGACCCAGTACTTC. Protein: CAWSLLGTGRSETQYF.

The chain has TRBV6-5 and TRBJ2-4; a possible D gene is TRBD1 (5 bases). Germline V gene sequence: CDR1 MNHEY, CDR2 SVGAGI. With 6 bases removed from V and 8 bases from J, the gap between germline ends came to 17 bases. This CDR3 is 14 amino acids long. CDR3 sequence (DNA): TGTGCCAGCAGCGCAACCCAGGGATCCCACATTCAGTACTTC. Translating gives CASSATQGSHIQYF.

The CDR3 DNA follows: TGTGCCAGCAGCCAAGAGGTGGGGGGGCACCAGGATACGCAGTATTTT. As protein: CASSQEVGGHQDTQYF. The chain uses TRBV3-1 (or the pseudogene TRBV3-2) and TRBJ2-3; D might be TRBD2 (7 bases). CDR1 LGHDT and CDR2 YNNKEL come from the germline V gene (reference sequence). The ends were cut back, 0 bases at V and 6 bases at J, with 16 bases in the middle. CDR3 length: 16 residues.

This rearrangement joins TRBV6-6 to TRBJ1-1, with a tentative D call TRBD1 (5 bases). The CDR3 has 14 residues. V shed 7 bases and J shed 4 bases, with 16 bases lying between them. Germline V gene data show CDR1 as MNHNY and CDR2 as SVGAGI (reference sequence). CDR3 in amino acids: CASTGTLMGTEAFF. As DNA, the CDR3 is TGTGCCAGCACCGGGACTCTAATGGGCACTGAAGCTTTCTTT.

The CDR3 DNA sequence: TGTGCCAGCAGCGATGGAGTGCGGGTGGCCCAGTACTTC. It encodes CASSDGVRVAQYF. This rearrangement joins TRBV5-4 to TRBJ2-5, with D possibly TRBD2 on 5 matching bases. The germline V gene has CDR1 SGHNT and CDR2 YYREEE (reference sequence). The CDR3 is 13 amino acids. Trimming left V 4 bases short and J 9 bases short, with 16 bases between. Looking up the rest from reference TRBV5-4 and TRBJ2-5 gives the full variable domain: ETGVTQSPTHLIKTRGQQVTLRCSSQSGHNTVSWYQQALGQGPQFIFQYYREEENGRGNFPPRFSGLQFPNYSSELNVNALELDDSALYLCASSDGVRVAQYFGPGTRLLVL.

The CDR3 is CASDSSNNEQFF. CDR3 DNA: TGTGCCAGCGATTCGAGTAACAATGAGCAGTTCTTC. The chain carries TRBV7-9 and TRBJ2-1; D remains unclear. Trimming removed 8 bases from V and 5 bases from J, with 10 bases in between. The CDR3 consists of 12 residues. Germline V gene lookup returns CDR1 SEHNR and CDR2 FQNEAQ (reference sequence).

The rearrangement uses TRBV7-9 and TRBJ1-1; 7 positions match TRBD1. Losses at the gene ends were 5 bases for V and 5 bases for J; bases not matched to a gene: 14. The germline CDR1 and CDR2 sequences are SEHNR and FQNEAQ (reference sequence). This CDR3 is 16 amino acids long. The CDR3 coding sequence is TGTGCCAGCAGCCCGACAACTTGGGGGACAGTAACTGAAGCTTTCTTT. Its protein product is CASSPTTWGTVTEAFF.

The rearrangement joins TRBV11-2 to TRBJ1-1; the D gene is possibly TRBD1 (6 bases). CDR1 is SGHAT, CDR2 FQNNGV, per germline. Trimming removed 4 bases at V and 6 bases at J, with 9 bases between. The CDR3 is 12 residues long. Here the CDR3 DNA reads TGTGCCAGCAGCTGGACAGCTTCTGAAGCTTTCTTT. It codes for CASSWTASEAFF.

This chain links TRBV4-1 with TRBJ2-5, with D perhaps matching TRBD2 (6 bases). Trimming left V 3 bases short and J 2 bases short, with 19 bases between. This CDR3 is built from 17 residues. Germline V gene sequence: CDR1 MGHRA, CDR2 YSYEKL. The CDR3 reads CASSHGRDVAAQETQYF. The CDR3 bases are TGCGCCAGCAGCCACGGAAGGGACGTAGCGGCACAAGAGACCCAGTACTTC.

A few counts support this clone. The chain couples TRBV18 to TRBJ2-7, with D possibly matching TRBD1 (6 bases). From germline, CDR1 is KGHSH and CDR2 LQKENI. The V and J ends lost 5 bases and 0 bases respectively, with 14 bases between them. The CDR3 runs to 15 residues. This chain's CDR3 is CASSVQGTISYEQYF. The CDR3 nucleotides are TGTGCCAGCTCAGTACAGGGTACGATCTCCTACGAGCAGTACTTC.

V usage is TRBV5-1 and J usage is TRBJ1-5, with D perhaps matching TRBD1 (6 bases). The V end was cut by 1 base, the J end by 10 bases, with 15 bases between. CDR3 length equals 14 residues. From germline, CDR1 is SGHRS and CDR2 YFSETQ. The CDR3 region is CASSLQGQGDPQHF. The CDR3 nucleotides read TGCGCCAGCAGCTTGCAGGGGCAAGGTGACCCCCAGCATTTT.

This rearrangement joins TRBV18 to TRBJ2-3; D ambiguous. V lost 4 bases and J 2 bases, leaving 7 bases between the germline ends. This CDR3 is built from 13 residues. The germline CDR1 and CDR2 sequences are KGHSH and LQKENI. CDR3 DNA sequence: TGTGCCAGCTCACGAACAAACACAGATACGCAGTATTTT. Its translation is CASSRTNTDTQYF.